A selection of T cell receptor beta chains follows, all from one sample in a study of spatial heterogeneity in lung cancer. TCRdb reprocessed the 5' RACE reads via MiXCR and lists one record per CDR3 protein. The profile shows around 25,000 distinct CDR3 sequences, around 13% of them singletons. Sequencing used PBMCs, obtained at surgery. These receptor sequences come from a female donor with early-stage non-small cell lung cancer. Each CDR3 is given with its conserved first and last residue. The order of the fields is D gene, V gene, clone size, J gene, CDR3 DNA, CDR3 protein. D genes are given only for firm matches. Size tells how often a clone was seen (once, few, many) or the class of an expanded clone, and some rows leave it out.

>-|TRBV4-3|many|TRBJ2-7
TGCGCCAGCAGCCCCGGGGTTGGGGACGACTCCTACGAGCAGTACTTC
CASSPGVGDDSYEQYF
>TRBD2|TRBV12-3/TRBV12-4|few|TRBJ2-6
TGTGCCAGCAGTTTAGGTCTAGCGGGAGGGCCTGGGGCCAACGTCCTGACTTTC
CASSLGLAGGPGANVLTF
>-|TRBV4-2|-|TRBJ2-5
TGTGCCAGCAGCCAAGCTGTGCGGGACGTGACCCAGTACTTC
CASSQAVRDVTQYF
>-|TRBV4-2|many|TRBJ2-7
TGTGCCAGCAGCGCAACAGGGTTAGATGAGCAGTACTTC
CASSATGLDEQYF
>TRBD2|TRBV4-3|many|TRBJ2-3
TGCGCCAGCAGCCAGGCCAGACTAGCGGGGGGCAACACAGATACGCAGTATTTT
CASSQARLAGGNTDTQYF
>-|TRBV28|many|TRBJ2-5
TGTGCCAGCAGGACGGTGGTAAAAGAGACCCAGTACTTC
CASRTVVKETQYF
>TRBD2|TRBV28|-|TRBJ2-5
TGTGCCAGCAGTACTGCTAGCGGCCAAGAGACCCAGTACTTC
CASSTASGQETQYF
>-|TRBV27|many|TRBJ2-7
TGTGCCAGCAGTAAAACAGGGATCTCCTACGAGCAGTACTTC
CASSKTGISYEQYF
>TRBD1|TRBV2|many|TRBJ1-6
TGTGCCAGCAGTGAAGTGATGGGACAGAATGATTCACCCCTCCACTTT
CASSEVMGQNDSPLHF
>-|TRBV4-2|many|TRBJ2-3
TGTGCCAGCAGCCAAGTTTTAATAGATACGCAGTATTTT
CASSQVLIDTQYF
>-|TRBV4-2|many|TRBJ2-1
TGTGCCAGCAGCCAAGTAAACAATGAGCAGTTCTTC
CASSQVNNEQFF
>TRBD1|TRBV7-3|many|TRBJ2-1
TGTGCCAGCAGCTTACTAGGGGGCGCTGGGAATGAGCAGTTCTTC
CASSLLGGAGNEQFF
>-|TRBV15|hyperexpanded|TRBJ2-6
TGTGCCACCAGCAAAAGTTCGTCTGGGGCCAACGTCCTGACTTTC
CATSKSSSGANVLTF
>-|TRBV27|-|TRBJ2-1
TGTGCCAGCAGTTTATCCGGGCCGAGCAGTGATGAGCAGTTCTTC
CASSLSGPSSDEQFF
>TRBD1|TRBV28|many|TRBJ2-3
TGTGCCAGCAGTTCGGTGGGGACAGGGAAGATGGATACGCAGTATTTT
CASSSVGTGKMDTQYF
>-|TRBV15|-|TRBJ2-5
TGTGCCACCAGCATAATCCCGTCCAGCACGGAGACCCAGTACTTC
CATSIIPSSTETQYF
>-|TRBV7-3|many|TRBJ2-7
TGTGCCAGCAGCTCATCAGGGGGGCACGAGGAGCAGTACTTC
CASSSSGGHEEQYF
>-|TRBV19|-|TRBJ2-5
TGTGCCAGTAGTATCCGACCCTTCATCGAGACCCAGTACTTC
CASSIRPFIETQYF
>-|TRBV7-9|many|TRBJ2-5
TGTGCCAGCAGCACCATAGAGACCCAGTACTTC
CASSTIETQYF
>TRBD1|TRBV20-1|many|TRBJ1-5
TGCAGTGCCAACCCGGGACAGGGCATGCAGCCCCAGCATTTT
CSANPGQGMQPQHF
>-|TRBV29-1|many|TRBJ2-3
TGCAGCGTTGAAGAAATTATGGGAGCCGGCACAGATACGCAGTATTTT
CSVEEIMGAGTDTQYF
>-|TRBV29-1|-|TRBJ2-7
TGCAGCGTTGAAGGTAAGGGAAGACCCTACGAGCAGTACTTC
CSVEGKGRPYEQYF
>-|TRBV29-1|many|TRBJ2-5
TGCAGCGTAAACACTGAAGGTCCGGAGACCCAGTACTTC
CSVNTEGPETQYF
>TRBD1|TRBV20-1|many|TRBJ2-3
TGCAGTGCTAGAGCGGACAGGGGCAATACGCAGTATTTT
CSARADRGNTQYF
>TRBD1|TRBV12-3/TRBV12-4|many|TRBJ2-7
TGTGCCAGTCGACAGGGTGGTCTGTACTTC
CASRQGGLYF
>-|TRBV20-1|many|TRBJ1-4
TGCAGTGCTAGGGCCGCTGCAGGGAGGCCTAATGAAAAACTGTTTTTT
CSARAAAGRPNEKLFF
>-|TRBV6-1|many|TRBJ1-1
TGTGCCAGCAGTGAAGCTCCGGGACGGTCAGGAGCTTTCTTT
CASSEAPGRSGAFF
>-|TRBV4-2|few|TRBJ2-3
TGTGCCAGCAGCTCCTACTCGTCGGCAGATACGCAGTATTTT
CASSSYSSADTQYF
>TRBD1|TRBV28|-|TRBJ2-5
TGTGCCAGCACACTGACAGGGTCAGGGACCCAGTACTTC
CASTLTGSGTQYF
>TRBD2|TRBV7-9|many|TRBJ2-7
TGTGCCAGCAGCTTAGCGCCCGGGCTAGCGGCCCCCCACGAGCAGTACTTC
CASSLAPGLAAPHEQYF
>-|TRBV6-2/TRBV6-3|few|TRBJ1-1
TGTGCCAGCAGCCTAACCCGCACAGGACAGACTGAAGCTTTCTTT
CASSLTRTGQTEAFF
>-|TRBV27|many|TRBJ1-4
TGTGCCAGCAGTTTAATCACGGGACGGATGAATGAAAAACTGTTTTTT
CASSLITGRMNEKLFF
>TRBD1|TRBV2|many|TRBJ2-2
TGTGCCAGCAGGGGGACAGGGGTGAACACCGGGGAGCTGTTTTTT
CASRGTGVNTGELFF
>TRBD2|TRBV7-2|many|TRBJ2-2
TGTGCCAGCAGCTTAGATGCGGGACTAGCGGGGGGCACCGGGGAGCTGTTTTTT
CASSLDAGLAGGTGELFF
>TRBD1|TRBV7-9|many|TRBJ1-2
TGTGCCAGCAGCCCGGGACAGCGCTATGGCTACACCTTC
CASSPGQRYGYTF
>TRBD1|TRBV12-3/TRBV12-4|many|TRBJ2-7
TGTGCCAGCAAAGCCGGGACAGCAACCTACGAGCAGTACTTC
CASKAGTATYEQYF
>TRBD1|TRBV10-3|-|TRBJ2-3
TGTGCCACCGGGACAGGCCCAGATACGCAGTATTTT
CATGTGPDTQYF
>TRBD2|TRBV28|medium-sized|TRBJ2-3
TGTGCCAGCAGTTCCCCGCTCCGACTAGCTAACGCAGATACGCAGTATTTT
CASSSPLRLANADTQYF
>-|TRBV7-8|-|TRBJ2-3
TGTGCCAGCAGCAAGGGGATGGGCACAGATACGCAGTATTTT
CASSKGMGTDTQYF
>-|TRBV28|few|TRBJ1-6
TGTGCCAGCAGTCTACCGAGGGGGTCACCCCTCCACTTT
CASSLPRGSPLHF